This T cell receptor (beta chain) was sequenced for a study of blood T cell repertoires in COVID-19. Looking at the study overall: The analysed material was cDNA or gDNA that came from T cells, B-cell-depleted T cells, or PBMCs.

This table comes from immunoSEQ multiplex PCR, and its TCRdb copy is limited to in-frame clones, with some not included. The sample holds about 180,000 clones, over 75% seen once. The CDR3 contains 14 residues. Unmatched junction bases numbered 5, after V lost 5 bases and J lost 6 bases. CDR1 and CDR2 (germline): MNHEY, SVGAGI. Sequenced material: peripheral blood. The V call is TRBV6-5, the J call TRBJ2-1; 9 nucleotides agree with TRBD2. This TCR came from a man aged 70 or older with active or convalescent COVID-19. The CDR3 DNA follows: TGTGCCAGCAGTAATCTAGCGGGAAGCAATGAGCAGTTCTTC. This encodes CASSNLAGSNEQFF.